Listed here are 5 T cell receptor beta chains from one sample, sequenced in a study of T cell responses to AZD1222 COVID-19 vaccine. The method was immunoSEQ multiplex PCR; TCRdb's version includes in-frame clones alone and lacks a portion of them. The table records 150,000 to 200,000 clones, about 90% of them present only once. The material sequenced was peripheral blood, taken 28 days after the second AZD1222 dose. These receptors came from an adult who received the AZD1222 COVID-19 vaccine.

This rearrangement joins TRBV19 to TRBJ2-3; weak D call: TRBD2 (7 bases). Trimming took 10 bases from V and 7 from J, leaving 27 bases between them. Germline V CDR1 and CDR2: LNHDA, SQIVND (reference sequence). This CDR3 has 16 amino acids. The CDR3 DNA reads TGTGCCACCAGACCCACAGGGCGAGTCGGGGGGTATACGCAGTATTTT. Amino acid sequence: CATRPTGRVGGYTQYF.

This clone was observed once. CDR3 nucleotide sequence: TGTGCCAGCACCATGGGGGACAGGATCACAGATACGCAGTATTTT. Translated: CASTMGDRITDTQYF. The chain has TRBV6-5 and TRBJ2-3, with 8 bases that match TRBD1. Germline values: CDR1 MNHEY, CDR2 SVGAGI. V trimming: 7 bases; J trimming: 2 bases; junction bases outside the gene matches: 8. This CDR3 is 15 amino acids long.

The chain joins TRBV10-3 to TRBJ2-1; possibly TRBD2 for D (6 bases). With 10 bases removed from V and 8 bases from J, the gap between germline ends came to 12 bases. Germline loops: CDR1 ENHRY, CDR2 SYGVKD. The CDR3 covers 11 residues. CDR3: CATRREDEQFF. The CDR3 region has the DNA TGTGCCACCCGGAGGGAGGATGAGCAGTTCTTC.

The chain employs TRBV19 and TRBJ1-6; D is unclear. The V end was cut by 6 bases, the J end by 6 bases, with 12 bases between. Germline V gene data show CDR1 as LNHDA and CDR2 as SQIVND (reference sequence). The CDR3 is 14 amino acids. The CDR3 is CASSGVRGNSPLHF. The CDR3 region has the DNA TGTGCCAGTAGCGGGGTGAGAGGTAATTCACCCCTCCACTTT.

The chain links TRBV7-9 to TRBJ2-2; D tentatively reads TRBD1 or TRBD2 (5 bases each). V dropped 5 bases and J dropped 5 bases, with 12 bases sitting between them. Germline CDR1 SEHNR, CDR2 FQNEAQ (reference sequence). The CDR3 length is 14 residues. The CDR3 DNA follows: TGTGCCAGCAGCCTAATGGGGGAAACCGGGGAGCTGTTTTTT. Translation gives CASSLMGETGELFF.